These 27 T cell receptor beta chains came from one sample sequenced in a study of cytomegalovirus exposure and HLA in healthy donors. 13 Jbeta primers and 60 Vbeta primers were used for the PCR. Produced via immunoSEQ multiplex PCR; TCRdb's table is partial and in-frame only. The sample consists of hundreds of thousands of clones, 72% of them appearing once. Sequenced: PBMCs. The receptor source for this set is a female donor in good health and CMV-seronegative.

The J gene is TRBJ2-5, the V gene TRBV9, with D tentatively TRBD1 (6 bases). This CDR3 comprises 13 residues. The ends were cut back, 3 bases at V and 5 bases at J, with 11 bases in the middle. The germline CDR1 and CDR2 sequences are SGDLS and YYNGEE. This chain's CDR3 is CASSAGQRETQYF. CDR3 in DNA: TGTGCCAGCAGCGCCGGACAGAGGGAGACCCAGTACTTC. The whole variable domain, filled in from reference TRBV9 and TRBJ2-5, reads DSGVTQTPKHLITATGQRVTLRCSPRSGDLSVYWYQQSLDQGLQFLIQYYNGEERAKGNILERFSAQQFPDLHSELNLSSLELGDSALYFCASSAGQRETQYFGPGTRLLVL.

This clone was seen more than once but under ten times. The rearrangement uses TRBV28 and TRBJ2-7; a weak D match, TRBD2 (5 bases). The CDR3 extends over 20 amino acids. Per the germline V gene, CDR1 is MDHEN and CDR2 is SYDVKM. V lost 4 bases, J lost 3 bases, and 31 bases lay in between. The CDR3 protein is CASSSRGLSLIGSLGYEQYF. CDR3 sequence (DNA): TGTGCCAGCAGTTCCCGAGGACTCAGCCTGATCGGGTCCCTCGGCTACGAGCAGTACTTC.

The chain combines TRBV5-6 with TRBJ2-7, with D perhaps TRBD1 (6 bases). Germline CDR1 SGHDT, CDR2 YYEEEE. The V gene lost 7 bases and the J gene lost 10 bases, with 24 bases spanning the gap. The CDR3 is made up of 14 amino acids. CDR3 amino acids: CASRLQGAATGQYF. The CDR3 coding sequence is TGTGCCAGCCGACTACAGGGTGCGGCCACCGGACAGTACTTC. Together with reference TRBV5-6 and TRBJ2-7, the CDR3 gives the full variable domain: DAGVTQSPTHLIKTRGQQVTLRCSPKSGHDTVSWYQQALGQGPQFIFQYYEEEERQRGNFPDRFSGHQFPNYSSELNVNALLLGDSALYLCASRLQGAATGQYFGPGTRLTVT.

The V gene is TRBV30, the J gene TRBJ2-1, with 15 bases identical to TRBD2. CDR3 length equals 19 residues. Germline V CDR1 and CDR2: GTSNPN, SVGIG (reference sequence). The trim removed 1 base at V and 4 bases at J, leaving 11 bases unmatched. The CDR3 protein is CAWSGGSGLAGGIYNEQFF. Written as DNA, the CDR3 is TGTGCCTGGAGTGGAGGCTCGGGACTAGCGGGAGGAATATACAATGAGCAGTTCTTC.

The chain uses TRBV19 and TRBJ2-3, with D perhaps TRBD2 (6 bases). The ends were cut back, 5 bases at V and 5 bases at J, with 17 bases in the middle. Germline CDR1 reads LNHDA; CDR2 reads SQIVND (reference sequence). The CDR3 consists of 15 residues. The CDR3 loop reads CASSRPGTPKDTQYF. The CDR3, as DNA: TGTGCCAGTAGTCGCCCCGGGACTCCTAAAGATACGCAGTATTTT.

This clone was seen a handful of times. The chain recombines TRBV19 with TRBJ2-3; TRBD1 matches 9 bases. V was pared by 5 bases and J by 1 base, with 7 bases of the junction left unmatched. This CDR3 region has 16 residues. In germline, CDR1 is LNHDA, CDR2 SQIVND (reference sequence). DNA for the CDR3: TGTGCCAGTAGTGCGCGGGGACAGGGTGGCACAGATACGCAGTATTTT. This sequence encodes CASSARGQGGTDTQYF.

V usage is TRBV5-6 and J usage is TRBJ2-7, with 14 bases that match TRBD2. This CDR3 has 17 amino acids. CDR1 and CDR2 from the germline V gene are SGHDT and YYEEEE. V shed 4 bases and J 0 bases; nucleotides not matched to a gene: 6. The CDR3 is CASSLGLAGGASYEQYF. Written as DNA, the CDR3 is TGTGCCAGCAGCCTAGGACTAGCGGGAGGCGCCTCCTACGAGCAGTACTTC.

This chain connects TRBV30 to TRBJ1-4; D remains unclear. The CDR3 extends over 14 amino acids. V was clipped by 2 bases and J by 5 bases, with 12 bases between them. The germline CDR1 and CDR2 sequences are GTSNPN and SVGIG (reference sequence). In nucleotides, the CDR3 is TGTGCCTGGAGTTGGCCAGGAGGGAATGAAAAACTGTTTTTT. The encoded protein is CAWSWPGGNEKLFF.

The chain joins TRBV15 to TRBJ1-4; D gene unclear. CDR1 is LNHNV and CDR2 is YYDKDF in the germline V gene (reference sequence). With 1 base removed from V and 4 bases from J, the gap between germline ends came to 13 bases. CDR3 length equals 16 residues. CDR3 in amino acids: CATSRAIQLGNEKLFF. The CDR3 nucleotides are TGTGCCACCAGCAGAGCGATACAGCTCGGTAATGAAAAACTGTTTTTT.

This clone was counted a few times. The chain couples TRBV16 to TRBJ2-7; 10 nucleotides agree with TRBD2. The J call may not be correct, given that the DNA end is closer to TRBJ2-1. The CDR3 covers 14 residues. Germline loops: CDR1 KGHSY, CDR2 FQNENV. DNA for the CDR3: TGTGCCAGCAGCCCAACTAGCGGGGCCTACGAGCAGTTCTTC. This gives the protein CASSPTSGAYEQFF.

This clone was recorded only once. The chain links TRBV9 to TRBJ2-5, with TRBD2 as a possible D gene (5 bases). V lost 2 bases and J lost 4, with 12 bases in between. CDR3 length: 14 residues. The germline V gene encodes CDR1 SGDLS and CDR2 YYNGEE. The CDR3 coding sequence is TGTGCCAGCAGCGTTGAGGGAGCTGTAGAGACCCAGTACTTC. Protein product: CASSVEGAVETQYF.

This rearrangement joins TRBV5-8 to TRBJ2-7, with 9 positions matching TRBD2. The CDR3 sequence is 15 residues long. Germline loops: CDR1 SGHTS, CDR2 YDEGEE. J was trimmed by 7 bases and V by 3 bases; bases with no gene match: 11. CDR3 loop: CASSWGTSPDGEQYF. CDR3 DNA: TGTGCCAGCAGCTGGGGGACTAGCCCGGATGGGGAGCAGTACTTC. The whole variable domain, filled in from reference TRBV5-8 and TRBJ2-7, reads EAGVTQSPTHLIKTRGQQATLRCSPISGHTSVYWYQQALGLGLQFLLWYDEGEERNRGNFPPRFSGRQFPNYSSELNVNALELEDSALYLCASSWGTSPDGEQYFGPGTRLTVT.

This rearrangement joins TRBV28 to TRBJ2-3, with no clear D. Germline-derived CDR1 and CDR2 are MDHEN and SYDVKM. This CDR3 comprises 11 residues. With 8 bases removed from V and 3 bases from J, the gap between germline ends came to 6 bases. DNA of the CDR3: TGTGCCAGCTGTTCTACAGATACGCAGTATTTT. Amino acids: CASCSTDTQYF.

The chain joins TRBV2 to TRBJ2-7; 10 positions match TRBD1. V lost 6 bases to trimming and J lost 3 bases; unmatched junction nucleotides: 8. Germline V gene data show CDR1 as SNHLY and CDR2 as FYNNEI. The CDR3 totals 15 residues. The DNA of the CDR3 is TGTGCCAGCAGGAAGGGACAGGGGCTTAACTACGAGCAGTACTTC. Translating it yields CASRKGQGLNYEQYF.

J is TRBJ1-3 and V is TRBV5-4; D is possibly TRBD1 (5 bases). This CDR3 has 14 amino acids. V was cut by 1 base and J by 7 bases, with 12 bases left in between. CDR1 is SGHNT and CDR2 is YYREEE in the germline V gene (reference sequence). CDR3 nucleotides: TGTGCCAGCAGCTTGATGGGTTCAGGGAACACCATATATTTT. As protein: CASSLMGSGNTIYF. The full variable domain, in which reference TRBV5-4 and TRBJ1-3 provide the parts outside the CDR3, is ETGVTQSPTHLIKTRGQQVTLRCSSQSGHNTVSWYQQALGQGPQFIFQYYREEENGRGNFPPRFSGLQFPNYSSELNVNALELDDSALYLCASSLMGSGNTIYFGEGSWLTVV.

The V call is TRBV6-6, the J call TRBJ2-1; TRBD2 matches at 13 bases. The CDR3 has 16 residues. The germline CDR1 and CDR2 sequences are MNHNY and SVGAGI (reference sequence). J gave up 8 bases and V 6 bases, and 10 bases lay outside the gene matches. CDR3 coding DNA: TGTGCCAGCAGACATTTGGGACTAGCGGGAAATGATGAGCAGTTCTTC. Its protein is CASRHLGLAGNDEQFF.

This clone was observed a few times. The rearrangement links TRBV2 to TRBJ1-5; possibly TRBD1 for D (6 bases). This CDR3 comprises 14 residues. CDR1 is SNHLY and CDR2 is FYNNEI in the germline V gene. The V end lost 3 bases, the J end lost 7 bases, and 13 bases lay between the germline ends. CDR3 in DNA: TGTGCCAGCAGTGAGGACAGTGGTGGCCAGCCCCAGCATTTT. Its translation is CASSEDSGGQPQHF.

The chain employs TRBV6-6 and TRBJ1-1; unclear D gene. Trimming took off 5 bases at V and 4 bases at J, with 11 bases between the two ends. CDR1 and CDR2 from the germline V gene are MNHNY and SVGAGI (reference sequence). The CDR3 consists of 13 residues. The CDR3 here is CASSAREGTEAFF. CDR3 nucleotides: TGTGCCAGCAGTGCCCGGGAGGGCACTGAAGCTTTCTTT.

This clone was seen more than once but under ten times. V gene TRBV4-1 combines with J gene TRBJ2-1; D perhaps matches TRBD2 (6 bases). Germline V CDR1 and CDR2: MGHRA, YSYEKL. V was pared by 3 bases and J by 0 bases, with 9 bases between. The CDR3 is 15 residues long. DNA for the CDR3: TGCGCCAGCAGCCACACTAGCTTCTCCTACAATGAGCAGTTCTTC. It translates to CASSHTSFSYNEQFF.

V is TRBV10-3 and J is TRBJ2-7; the match to TRBD2 covers 10 bases. The V segment lost 11 bases and the J segment 0 bases; nucleotides outside the gene matches: 7. CDR3 size: 14 residues. CDR1 and CDR2 (germline): ENHRY, SYGVKD. The CDR3 reads CASQAGGLSYEQYF. CDR3 coding DNA: TGTGCCTCCCAAGCGGGAGGGCTCTCCTACGAGCAGTACTTC.

The rearrangement links TRBV27 to TRBJ2-7; 14 bases match TRBD2. Germline V lookup: CDR1 MNHEY, CDR2 SMNVEV (reference sequence). Trimming at V came to 8 bases and at J to 6 bases, leaving 9 bases not matched to a gene. CDR3 length equals 15 residues. The CDR3 loop reads CASPRLAGGVGEQYF. CDR3 nucleotides: TGTGCCAGCCCCCGACTAGCGGGAGGGGTGGGCGAGCAGTACTTC.

The chain links TRBV13 to TRBJ2-5; 14 positions agree with TRBD2. Germline assignment: CDR1 PRHDT and CDR2 FYEKMQ (reference sequence). J was trimmed by 7 bases and V by 5 bases; bases with no gene match: 9. The CDR3 totals 16 residues. The CDR3 DNA sequence: TGTGCCAGCAGCGTCGGGACTAGCGGGGGATTAGGGACCCAGTACTTC. This translates into CASSVGTSGGLGTQYF. Variable domain in full (rest from reference TRBV13 and TRBJ2-5): AAGVIQSPRHLIKEKRETATLKCYPIPRHDTVYWYQQGPGQDPQFLISFYEKMQSDKGSIPDRFSAQQFSDYHSELNMSSLELGDSALYFCASSVGTSGGLGTQYFGPGTRLLVL.

This clone occurred a few times. The J gene is TRBJ2-3, the V gene TRBV6-5; D gene unclear. The CDR3 is 15 amino acids. V was shortened by 1 base and J by 0 bases, with 8 bases between the two germline ends. Per the germline V gene, CDR1 is MNHEY and CDR2 is SVGAGI. In DNA form, the CDR3 reads TGTGCCAGCAGTTACTTGCGGAGTAGCACAGATACGCAGTATTTT. Amino acid sequence: CASSYLRSSTDTQYF.

In nucleotides, the CDR3 is TGCAACGCCGCACCGGGACAGGGCTCAGATACGCAGTATTTT. This sequence encodes CNAAPGQGSDTQYF. The chain recombines TRBV29-1 with TRBJ2-3; 9 bases map to TRBD1. Germline assignment: CDR1 SQVTM and CDR2 ANQGSEA. This CDR3 spans 14 amino acids.

The chain is built from TRBV18 and TRBJ2-1; 8 nucleotides agree with TRBD1. Germline V gene data show CDR1 as KGHSH and CDR2 as LQKENI. CDR3 length: 17 residues. The V and J ends lost 1 base and 5 bases, in that order; junction bases with no gene match: 10. The CDR3 nucleotides are TGTGCCAGCTCACCACAGGAAGGGACAGGAATCGACAATGAGCAGTTCTTC. It codes for CASSPQEGTGIDNEQFF.

V usage is TRBV6-5 and J usage is TRBJ1-1; D not certain. Trimming left V 5 bases short and J 0 bases short, with 10 bases between. Germline CDR1 MNHEY, CDR2 SVGAGI. This CDR3 comprises 14 residues. CDR3 nucleotide sequence: TGTGCCAGCAGTCCCTTAATCGTGAACACTGAAGCTTTCTTT. Translated, it gives CASSPLIVNTEAFF.

The V and J genes are TRBV25-1 and TRBJ2-5, with D perhaps TRBD2 (5 bases). The DNA end is more similar to TRBJ2-7, so the J call may be wrong. This CDR3 comprises 14 residues. Germline V gene sequence: CDR1 MGHDK, CDR2 SYGVNS. The CDR3 is CASSDRGLGYEQYF. The DNA of the CDR3 is TGTGCCAGCAGTGATCGGGGATTGGGGTACGAGCAGTACTTC.